This is a list of T cell receptor beta chains from one sample in a study of breast tumors, draining lymph nodes, adjacent tissues. Each CDR3 protein is one row after TCRdb ran MiXCR on the multiplex PCR reads. Altogether approximately 100,000 distinct CDR3 sequences are present, around 30% being singletons, with the ten largest covering under 6%. The specimen sequenced was axillary lymph node tissue. Source of these receptors: a female donor with breast cancer. Some clones in this sample may be carry-over from other donors' samples. Both conserved end residues are trimmed from each CDR3. A D gene is named only where the DNA matches it firmly. Not every row has a clone size; where given, it reads once, few, many or a size class.

D gene: TRBD2; V gene: TRBV5-1; J gene: TRBJ2-5; clone size: once; CDR3 protein: ASSSQGLAQETQY
D gene: NA; V gene: TRBV15; J gene: TRBJ1-5; clone size: NA; CDR3 protein: ATSRENQPQH
D gene: NA; V gene: TRBV20-1; J gene: TRBJ1-2; clone size: many; CDR3 protein: SANQASTSNYGYT
D gene: TRBD1; V gene: TRBV12-3/TRBV12-4; J gene: TRBJ1-2; clone size: many; CDR3 protein: ASRPSTGENYGYT
D gene: NA; V gene: TRBV12-5; J gene: TRBJ2-7; clone size: NA; CDR3 protein: ASGLVHGGNCEQY
D gene: NA; V gene: TRBV5-8; J gene: TRBJ1-6; clone size: NA; CDR3 protein: ASSLIRASRSPLH
D gene: NA; V gene: TRBV6-5; J gene: TRBJ2-5; clone size: NA; CDR3 protein: ASSYQGRREKLY
D gene: TRBD1; V gene: TRBV6-6; J gene: TRBJ1-6; clone size: many; CDR3 protein: ASSHRGFGNSPLH
D gene: TRBD1; V gene: TRBV6-4; J gene: TRBJ2-2; clone size: once; CDR3 protein: ASSDSRQGVTGELF
D gene: TRBD1; V gene: TRBV5-1; J gene: TRBJ1-5; clone size: many; CDR3 protein: ASSIQGNQPQH
D gene: NA; V gene: TRBV29-1; J gene: TRBJ2-2; clone size: NA; CDR3 protein: SVPGELF
D gene: NA; V gene: TRBV12-3/TRBV12-4; J gene: TRBJ2-2; clone size: many; CDR3 protein: ASRTYEVPGELF
D gene: TRBD2; V gene: TRBV19; J gene: TRBJ2-1; clone size: many; CDR3 protein: ASSIPGRPSSYNEQF
D gene: NA; V gene: TRBV4-1; J gene: TRBJ1-2; clone size: once; CDR3 protein: ASSQELGAKGYT
D gene: NA; V gene: TRBV5-1; J gene: TRBJ1-4; clone size: NA; CDR3 protein: ASRPREATNEKLF
D gene: NA; V gene: TRBV11-2; J gene: TRBJ2-1; clone size: many; CDR3 protein: ASRGVSANEQF
D gene: NA; V gene: TRBV5-6; J gene: TRBJ2-4; clone size: few; CDR3 protein: ASSLRQAALLGNIQY
D gene: NA; V gene: TRBV6-2/TRBV6-3; J gene: TRBJ1-6; clone size: few; CDR3 protein: ASSHEGRTWGRYNSPLH
D gene: TRBD2; V gene: TRBV6-5; J gene: TRBJ2-5; clone size: NA; CDR3 protein: ASSYSRLAGRQETQY
D gene: NA; V gene: TRBV4-3; J gene: TRBJ2-5; clone size: many; CDR3 protein: ASSQYRGTDRGETQY
D gene: TRBD1; V gene: TRBV6-5; J gene: TRBJ2-1; clone size: many; CDR3 protein: ASRPRTGEQF
D gene: TRBD2; V gene: TRBV7-9; J gene: TRBJ2-3; clone size: NA; CDR3 protein: ASSRALILAGGDTQS
D gene: TRBD2; V gene: TRBV4-1; J gene: TRBJ2-1; clone size: many; CDR3 protein: ASSQGGLAGGEERGDEQF
D gene: TRBD1; V gene: TRBV20-1; J gene: TRBJ2-5; clone size: NA; CDR3 protein: SAPGRTGVLLGAQY
D gene: TRBD1; V gene: TRBV11-3; J gene: TRBJ1-5; clone size: few; CDR3 protein: ASSLAGTAYQPQH
D gene: NA; V gene: TRBV27; J gene: TRBJ2-3; clone size: many; CDR3 protein: ASSLDSGITDTQY
D gene: NA; V gene: TRBV5-8; J gene: TRBJ1-1; clone size: NA; CDR3 protein: ASRRGGDTEAF
D gene: TRBD1; V gene: TRBV6-4; J gene: TRBJ1-2; clone size: NA; CDR3 protein: ARAGTGRYGYT
D gene: TRBD2; V gene: TRBV9; J gene: TRBJ2-1; clone size: NA; CDR3 protein: ASSARTSGGPPYNEQF
D gene: NA; V gene: TRBV12-5; J gene: TRBJ2-5; clone size: many; CDR3 protein: ASGLRDGTQY
D gene: NA; V gene: TRBV18; J gene: TRBJ2-2; clone size: many; CDR3 protein: ASSPDGTGELF
D gene: NA; V gene: TRBV20-1; J gene: TRBJ1-6; clone size: many; CDR3 protein: SARSAGENSPLH
D gene: TRBD2; V gene: TRBV20-1; J gene: TRBJ2-1; clone size: many; CDR3 protein: SAESGTSNEQF
D gene: TRBD1; V gene: TRBV9; J gene: TRBJ1-1; clone size: few; CDR3 protein: ASNPTGAGTEAF
D gene: TRBD1; V gene: TRBV7-9; J gene: TRBJ1-4; clone size: NA; CDR3 protein: ASSLRTRGQLEKLF
D gene: TRBD2; V gene: TRBV7-9; J gene: TRBJ2-1; clone size: many; CDR3 protein: ASSSTEREGLGEQF
D gene: TRBD2; V gene: TRBV3-1; J gene: TRBJ2-1; clone size: few; CDR3 protein: ASSPGTSGKVHDNEQF
D gene: TRBD2; V gene: TRBV5-1; J gene: TRBJ2-5; clone size: few; CDR3 protein: ASSLMGTSNETQY
D gene: NA; V gene: TRBV9; J gene: TRBJ1-1; clone size: few; CDR3 protein: ASSPEGVTEAF
D gene: NA; V gene: TRBV12-3/TRBV12-4; J gene: TRBJ1-1; clone size: few; CDR3 protein: ASSYQGRGSEAF
D gene: TRBD1; V gene: TRBV2; J gene: TRBJ1-2; clone size: NA; CDR3 protein: ASSIQGAHGYT
D gene: TRBD1; V gene: TRBV7-6; J gene: TRBJ1-6; clone size: many; CDR3 protein: ASSRDRSNSPLH